One T cell receptor (beta chain) is described in this entry. Its antigen is undetermined. The CDR3 runs 17 residues. CDR1 and CDR2 (germline): MDHEN, SYDVKM. V gave up 3 bases and J gave up 1 base; unmatched junction bases: 6. The data are from a study of cytomegalovirus exposure and HLA in healthy donors. Study details: Previous work identified roughly 120 million unique TCR beta sequences from about 179 million T cells.

Study results and caveats: In a later analysis, TCR beta V- and J-gene trimming showed a link to a missense DCLRE1C variant. Later analysis suggested most CMV-associated TCR beta chains were HLA-restricted. A later analysis linked around 17,000 TCR beta sequences to HLA alleles at 0.05 false discovery rate.

Use of 60 Vbeta and 13 Jbeta primers characterized the PCR. TCRdb keeps only in-frame clones here, not all; method: immunoSEQ multiplex PCR. Here the sample spans roughly 100,000 clones, approximately 70% being singletons. The chain recombines TRBV28 with TRBJ2-7, with 13 bases lining up with TRBD2. This TCR was sampled from a man under 40 in good health and CMV-seronegative. Sequencing was performed on PBMCs. CDR3 amino acids: CASSFGLAGEESYEQYF. In DNA form, the CDR3 reads TGTGCCAGCAGTTTCGGACTAGCGGGAGAGGAGTCCTACGAGCAGTACTTC.